This T cell receptor (beta chain) was identified in a study of shared clonotypes between healthy human individuals. The CDR3 consists of 14 residues. Deletions cut 2 bases from V and 2 bases from J, with 10 bases between. CDR1 is SGDLS, CDR2 YYNGEE, per germline. Using immunoSEQ multiplex PCR, the repertoire was profiled, and TCRdb retains in-frame clones only, with some absent. Of approximately 1.5 million clones in the sample, around 98% are singletons; the top ten hold less than 0.55%. V gene TRBV9 combines with J gene TRBJ2-5; D is unresolved. The source material was naive CD4+ T cells sorted from blood. Subset given: CD45RA+ positively selected. The receptor was isolated from a man aged 25 to 40 in good health. CDR3 in DNA: TGTGCCAGCAGCGTGCGTCCCGATCAAGAGACCCAGTACTTC. This codes for CASSVRPDQETQYF. The full variable domain, in which reference TRBV9 and TRBJ2-5 provide the parts outside the CDR3, is DSGVTQTPKHLITATGQRVTLRCSPRSGDLSVYWYQQSLDQGLQFLIQYYNGEERAKGNILERFSAQQFPDLHSELNLSSLELGDSALYFCASSVRPDQETQYFGPGTRLLVL.